The 21 T cell receptor beta chains in this list originate from one sample, sequenced in a study of human T cells and chemical hapten exposure. TCRdb re-derived calls from the RACE reads in MiXCR, one entry per CDR3 protein. The sample has about 70,000 distinct CDR3 sequences; around 7.9% are singletons. Time point of the sample: patch test 2, 6 weeks after DPC sensitization. Sample treatment: therapeutic diphenylcyclopropenone sensitization with weekly scalp DPC. The sample here was whole blood, taken in connection with sensitization to the hapten diphenylcyclopropenone (DPC). These TCRs come from a woman aged 45-60 years with alopecia areata. Some clones in this sample may be carry-over from other donors' samples.

This chain links TRBV4-3 with TRBJ1-1; 8 bases agree with TRBD1. Germline values: CDR1 LGHNA, CDR2 YSLEER. The CDR3 loop spans 17 amino acids. Germline trimming cut 4 bases from V and 0 bases from J; bases unmatched to any gene: 10. CDR3 DNA sequence: TGCGCCAGCAGCCCCGGGGGTACAGGGGGAATGAACACTGAAGCTTTCTTT. Encoded protein: CASSPGGTGGMNTEAFF.

This chain joins TRBV25-1 and TRBJ2-7; perhaps TRBD2 as D (6 bases). Trimming took 4 bases from V and 7 from J, leaving 14 bases between them. In germline, CDR1 is MGHDK, CDR2 SYGVNS. CDR3 length equals 13 residues. The CDR3 nucleotides read TGTGCCAGCAGTGGCGGGGACGTTACTGAGCAGTACTTC. Amino acids: CASSGGDVTEQYF.

This clonotype was counted only a few times. The chain carries TRBV4-3 and TRBJ2-1; no clear D gene. Germline V CDR1 and CDR2: LGHNA, YSLEER. The CDR3 spans 13 residues. Trimming shortened V by 0 bases and J by 10 bases, and 10 bases separated the two germline ends. CDR3 DNA sequence: TGCGCCAGCAGCCAAGATGAGGCGCTGGAGCAGTTCTTC. It yields the protein CASSQDEALEQFF.

This clonotype occurred many times. V usage is TRBV5-1 and J usage is TRBJ1-6; D perhaps matches TRBD1 (5 bases). CDR3 size: 15 residues. CDR1 and CDR2 from the germline V gene are SGHRS and YFSETQ. V lost 3 bases to trimming and J lost 8 bases, with 15 bases between them. CDR3 protein: CASSSGRDRDSPLHF. In nucleotides, the CDR3 is TGCGCCAGCAGCTCAGGTCGGGACCGGGATTCACCCCTCCACTTT.

There are a few counts of this clonotype. The chain carries TRBV21-1 and TRBJ2-2. TRBV21-1 is annotated as a pseudogene. This CDR3 contains 14 residues. The CDR3 DNA reads TGTGCCAGCAGCAAAGGGAAGGATGCCGGGGAGCTGTTTTTT. The encoded protein is CASSKGKDAGELFF.

About this clonotype: A clone one base away is much larger, so this may be a read error. The J gene is TRBJ2-6, the V gene TRBV5-1; 9 bases fit TRBD2. Germline lookup yields CDR1 SGHRS and CDR2 YFSETQ. The CDR3 covers 20 residues. The CDR3: CASSPDPPRLAVSRANVLTF. The CDR3 DNA is TGCGCCAGCAGCCCTGATCCCCCCCGACTAGCGGTCTCTAGGGCCAACGTCCTGACTTTC.

The rearrangement uses TRBV18 and TRBJ2-6, with D maybe TRBD1 (5 bases). Trimming took off 1 base at V and 1 base at J, with 8 bases between the two ends. CDR1 KGHSH and CDR2 LQKENI come from the germline V gene. The CDR3 is made up of 16 amino acids. This CDR3 is CASSPLPGSGANVLTF. The DNA for the CDR3 is TGTGCCAGCTCACCACTTCCAGGGTCTGGGGCCAACGTCCTGACTTTC.

CDR3 amino acids: CASRPGTDYQPQHF. In nucleotides, the CDR3 is TGTGCCAGCAGGCCTGGGACAGATTATCAGCCCCAGCATTTT. The chain is built from TRBV28 and TRBJ1-5; 7 bases line up with TRBD1. With 6 bases clipped from V and 5 bases from J, the junction kept 7 bases outside the gene matches. Germline lookup yields CDR1 MDHEN and CDR2 SYDVKM. The CDR3 covers 14 residues.

This clonotype was recorded many times. The chain is built from TRBV10-3 and TRBJ1-5; D ambiguous. CDR1 and CDR2 from the germline V gene are ENHRY and SYGVKD. The CDR3 is 12 residues long. V lost 0 bases to trimming and J lost 7 bases, with 4 bases between them. The CDR3, as DNA: TGTGCCATCAGTGAGTCGAGCCAGCCCCAGCATTTT. As protein: CAISESSQPQHF.

This clonotype came up a few times. V usage is TRBV4-1 and J usage is TRBJ1-5; a possible D gene is TRBD1 (5 bases). Germline CDR1 is MGHRA and CDR2 is YSYEKL. Deletions cut 4 bases from V and 2 bases from J, with 15 bases between. This CDR3 contains 16 residues. The chain's CDR3 is CASSRVDTRGNQPQHF. The CDR3 DNA is TGCGCCAGCAGCCGAGTGGACACGAGGGGCAATCAGCCCCAGCATTTT.

The chain employs TRBV2 and TRBJ2-1, with no clear D. Trimming took off 6 bases at V and 6 bases at J, with 9 bases between the two ends. Germline lookup yields CDR1 SNHLY and CDR2 FYNNEI. This CDR3 contains 12 residues. The CDR3 coding sequence is TGTGCCAGCAGGTCAGCGAGCAATGAGCAGTTCTTC. Its translation is CASRSASNEQFF.

This clonotype was counted at least ten times. The chain uses TRBV5-6 and TRBJ2-7; maybe TRBD1 (5 bases). CDR1 and CDR2 (germline): SGHDT, YYEEEE. The CDR3 has 15 amino acids. V shed 4 bases and J shed 2 bases, with 16 bases lying between them. In nucleotides, the CDR3 is TGTGCCAGCAGCCCGGCCGACAGTCTCCCCTACGAGCAGTACTTC. The encoded protein is CASSPADSLPYEQYF.

This chain uses TRBV20-1 with TRBJ1-5; D gene uncertain. Germline CDR1 reads DFQATT; CDR2 reads SNEGSKA (reference sequence). The V and J ends lost 3 bases and 2 bases respectively, with 14 bases between them. The CDR3 has 15 amino acids. The CDR3 spells CSARDDIPGNQPQHF. The CDR3 DNA is TGCAGTGCTAGGGATGACATACCCGGCAATCAGCCCCAGCATTTT.

This sequence joins TRBV6-2 or TRBV6-3 and TRBJ2-3; 12 nucleotides agree with TRBD2. V lost 6 bases and J lost 2; bases outside the gene matches: 6. Germline V gene sequence: CDR1 MNHEY, CDR2 SVGEGT. The CDR3 covers 16 residues. CDR3 residues: CASSKLAGGSTDTQYF. The CDR3 nucleotides read TGTGCCAGCAGCAAACTAGCGGGAGGTTCCACAGATACGCAGTATTTT.

This clonotype was seen ten or more times. V gene TRBV25-1 combines with J gene TRBJ1-2; tentative D call: TRBD1 (5 bases). Germline V gene lookup returns CDR1 MGHDK and CDR2 SYGVNS. The CDR3 spans 15 residues. V lost 4 bases and J 14 bases, leaving 26 bases between the germline ends. For the CDR3, the DNA is TGTGCCAGCAGTGCTCCCCTGTTCCGGGACCGCCGTGTTACCTTC. Translation: CASSAPLFRDRRVTF.

The gene calls are TRBV4-1 and TRBJ2-7; a weak D match, TRBD2 (6 bases). CDR3 length: 17 amino acids. V gave up 3 bases and J gave up 6 bases, with 24 bases separating them. The germline gives CDR1 MGHRA, CDR2 YSYEKL. The CDR3 loop reads CASSQSEARRAGGEQYF. DNA of the CDR3: TGCGCCAGCAGCCAGTCCGAGGCAAGACGTGCCGGGGGCGAGCAGTACTTC.

In its sample, this clonotype was seen a few times. CDR3 nucleotides: TGTGCCAGCAGTGAATATGGCCAGGGTACGTACGAGCAGTACTTC. Translating gives CASSEYGQGTYEQYF. This chain joins TRBV25-1 and TRBJ2-7, with a tentative D call TRBD1 (5 bases). Germline CDR1 MGHDK, CDR2 SYGVNS. CDR3 length equals 15 residues. V was pared by 0 bases and J by 4 bases, with 13 bases between.

This clonotype has ten or more counts. The chain recombines TRBV29-1 with TRBJ2-1; TRBD2 agrees at 8 bases. Per germline, CDR1 SQVTM and CDR2 ANQGSEA. V lost 7 bases, J lost 0 bases, and 5 bases stayed unmatched. This CDR3 spans 14 amino acids. For the CDR3, the DNA is TGCAGCGGCACTAGCGGTAGCTCCTACAATGAGCAGTTCTTC. It encodes CSGTSGSSYNEQFF.

The chain links TRBV28 to TRBJ1-1; no firm D call. The CDR3 is 14 residues long. Trimming cost V 7 bases and J 0 bases, with 12 bases left between them. The V gene's germline CDR1 is MDHEN and CDR2 SYDVKM. The DNA of the CDR3 is TGTGCCAGCACCTCAACGGTATTGAACACTGAAGCTTTCTTT. This encodes CASTSTVLNTEAFF.

This chain links TRBV10-3 with TRBJ2-5; D unclear. CDR3 length: 16 residues. Germline assignment: CDR1 ENHRY and CDR2 SYGVKD. Trimming stripped 3 bases from V and 1 base from J, with 15 bases between. The CDR3 spells CAISDVVSGFQETQYF. The CDR3 DNA sequence: TGTGCCATCAGTGACGTAGTTTCAGGTTTCCAAGAGACCCAGTACTTC.

This clonotype was seen only a few times. V and J are TRBV6-7 and TRBJ1-6; tentative D call: TRBD1 (5 bases). TRBV6-7 is an ORF; its function is uncertain. Trimming pared 5 bases from V and 9 bases from J, leaving 17 bases between. The CDR3 runs 15 residues. The chain's CDR3 is CASSHTGIEGSPLHF. The CDR3 nucleotides read TGTGCCAGCAGTCATACAGGTATAGAGGGTTCACCCCTCCACTTT.